Below, one TCR beta chain is given with its context. What it binds is not known. The data originate from a study of cytomegalovirus exposure and HLA in healthy donors. The PCR had 60 Vbeta and 13 Jbeta primers. Authors' analysis steps: A later analysis tallied about 80 million unique TCR beta chains, about 12 million of them shared. Repertoires were generated with immunoSEQ multiplex PCR, while TCRdb's copy carries only in-frame clones and drops some. V and J calls and clone size are as listed in that table; D and trimming were resolved from the DNA. The table lists about 110,000 clones, approximately 85% of them singletons, with about 1.5% in the top ten. Whole-study findings and limits: CMV antigen specificity of a few CMV-associated chains was confirmed in vitro.

Sequencing was carried out using PBMCs. The sequence was collected from a man aged 50 to 60 in good health and CMV-seronegative.

CDR3 loop: CASSPDRDTEAFF. In DNA, the CDR3 is TGTGCCAGCAGCCCTGACAGAGACACTGAAGCTTTCTTT. The chain joins TRBV7-9 to TRBJ1-1; TRBD1 might be the D (5 bases). The CDR3 spans 13 residues. In germline, CDR1 is SEHNR, CDR2 FQNEAQ (reference sequence). V shed 5 bases and J shed 3 bases, with 10 bases lying between them. Combining the CDR3 with reference TRBV7-9 and TRBJ1-1 gives the whole variable domain DTGVSQNPRHKITKRGQNVTFRCDPISEHNRLYWYRQTLGQGPEFLTYFQNEAQLEKSRLLSDRFSAERPKGSFSTLEIQRTEQGDSAMYLCASSPDRDTEAFFGQGTRLTVV.